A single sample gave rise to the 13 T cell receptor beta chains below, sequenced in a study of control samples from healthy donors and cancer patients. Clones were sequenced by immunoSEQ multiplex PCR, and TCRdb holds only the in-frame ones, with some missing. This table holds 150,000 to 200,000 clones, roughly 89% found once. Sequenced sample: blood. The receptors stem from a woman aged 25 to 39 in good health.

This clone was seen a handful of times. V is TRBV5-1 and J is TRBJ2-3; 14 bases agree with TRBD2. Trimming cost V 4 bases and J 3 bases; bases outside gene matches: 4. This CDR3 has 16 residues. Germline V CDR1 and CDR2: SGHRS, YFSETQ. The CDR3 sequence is CASSRLAGGVTDTQYF. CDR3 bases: TGCGCCAGCAGCCGACTAGCGGGAGGGGTTACAGATACGCAGTATTTT.

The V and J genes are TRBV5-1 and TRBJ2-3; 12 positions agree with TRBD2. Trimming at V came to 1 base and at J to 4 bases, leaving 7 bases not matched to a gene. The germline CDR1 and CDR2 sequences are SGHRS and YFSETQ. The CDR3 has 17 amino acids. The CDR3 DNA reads TGCGCCAGCAGCTTGCAACGACTAGCGGGGGAGCCAGATACGCAGTATTTT. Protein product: CASSLQRLAGEPDTQYF.

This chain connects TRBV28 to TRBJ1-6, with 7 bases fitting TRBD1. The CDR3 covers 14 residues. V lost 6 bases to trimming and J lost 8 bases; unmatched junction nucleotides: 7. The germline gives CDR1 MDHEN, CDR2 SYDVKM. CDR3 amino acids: CASSSTGRDSPLHF. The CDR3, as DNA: TGTGCCAGCAGCTCGACAGGGAGGGATTCACCCCTCCACTTT.

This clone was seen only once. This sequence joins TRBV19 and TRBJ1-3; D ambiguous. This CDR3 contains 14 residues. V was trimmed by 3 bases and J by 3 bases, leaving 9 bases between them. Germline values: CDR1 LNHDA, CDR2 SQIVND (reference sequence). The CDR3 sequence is CASSIIGVGNTIYF. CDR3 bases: TGTGCCAGTAGTATTATTGGAGTTGGAAACACCATATATTTT.

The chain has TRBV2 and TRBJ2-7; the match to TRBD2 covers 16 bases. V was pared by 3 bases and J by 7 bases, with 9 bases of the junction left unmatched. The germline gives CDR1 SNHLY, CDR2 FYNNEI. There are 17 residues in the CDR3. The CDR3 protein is CASSDGTQGLAGGEQYF. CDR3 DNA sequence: TGTGCCAGCAGTGACGGAACCCAGGGACTAGCGGGAGGGGAGCAGTACTTC.

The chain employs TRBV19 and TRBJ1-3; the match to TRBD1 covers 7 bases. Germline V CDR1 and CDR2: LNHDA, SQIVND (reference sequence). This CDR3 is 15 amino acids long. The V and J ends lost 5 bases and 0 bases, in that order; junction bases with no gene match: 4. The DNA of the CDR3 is TGTGCCAGTAGTCGGGGACAGAGCTCTGGAAACACCATATATTTT. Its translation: CASSRGQSSGNTIYF.

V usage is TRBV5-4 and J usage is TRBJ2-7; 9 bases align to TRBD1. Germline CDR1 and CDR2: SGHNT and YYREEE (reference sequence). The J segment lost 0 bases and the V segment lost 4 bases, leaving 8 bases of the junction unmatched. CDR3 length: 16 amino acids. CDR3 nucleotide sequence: TGTGCCAGCAGCCCCGGGACAGGGAAGGGCTCCTACGAGCAGTACTTC. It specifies CASSPGTGKGSYEQYF.

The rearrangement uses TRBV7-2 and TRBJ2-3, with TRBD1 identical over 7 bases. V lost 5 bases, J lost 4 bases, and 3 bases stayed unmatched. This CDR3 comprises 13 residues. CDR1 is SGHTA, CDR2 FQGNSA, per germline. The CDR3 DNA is TGTGCCAGCAGCCGACAGGGCTCAGATACGCAGTATTTT. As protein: CASSRQGSDTQYF. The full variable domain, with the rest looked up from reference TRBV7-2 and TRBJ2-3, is GAGVSQSPSNKVTEKGKDVELRCDPISGHTALYWYRQSLGQGLEFLIYFQGNSAPDKSGLPSDRFSAERTGGSVSTLTIQRTQQEDSAVYLCASSRQGSDTQYFGPGTRLTVL.

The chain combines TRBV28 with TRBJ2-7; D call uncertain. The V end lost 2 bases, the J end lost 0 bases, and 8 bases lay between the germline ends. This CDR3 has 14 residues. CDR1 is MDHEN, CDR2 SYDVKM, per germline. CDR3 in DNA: TGTGCCAGCAGTTTAGGACGAAGCTCCTACGAGCAGTACTTC. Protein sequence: CASSLGRSSYEQYF.

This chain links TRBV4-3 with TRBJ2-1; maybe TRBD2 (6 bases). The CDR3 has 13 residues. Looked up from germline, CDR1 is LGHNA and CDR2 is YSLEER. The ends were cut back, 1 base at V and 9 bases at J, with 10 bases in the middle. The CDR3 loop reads CASSQVGGGEQFF. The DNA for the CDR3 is TGCGCCAGCAGCCAAGTGGGGGGTGGTGAGCAGTTCTTC.

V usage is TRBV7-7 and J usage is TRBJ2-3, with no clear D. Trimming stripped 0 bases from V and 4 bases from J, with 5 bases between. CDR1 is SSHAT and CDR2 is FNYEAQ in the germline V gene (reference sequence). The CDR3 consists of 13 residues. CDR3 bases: TGTGCCAGCAGCTTAGCGCTGGCAGATACGCAGTATTTT. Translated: CASSLALADTQYF.

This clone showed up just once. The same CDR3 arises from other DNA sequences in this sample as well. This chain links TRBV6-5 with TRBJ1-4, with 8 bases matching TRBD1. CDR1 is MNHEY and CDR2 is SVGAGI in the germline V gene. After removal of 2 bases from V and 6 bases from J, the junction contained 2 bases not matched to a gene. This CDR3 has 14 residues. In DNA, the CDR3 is TGTGCCAGCAGTTACACAGGGGGGGATGAAAAACTGTTTTTT. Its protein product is CASSYTGGDEKLFF.

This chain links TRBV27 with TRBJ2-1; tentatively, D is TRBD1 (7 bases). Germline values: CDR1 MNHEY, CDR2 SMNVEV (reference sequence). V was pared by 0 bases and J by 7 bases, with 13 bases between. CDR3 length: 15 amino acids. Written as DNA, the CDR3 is TGTGCCAGCAGTTTATCCAGGGGGGACCGAAATGAGCAGTTCTTC. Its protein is CASSLSRGDRNEQFF.